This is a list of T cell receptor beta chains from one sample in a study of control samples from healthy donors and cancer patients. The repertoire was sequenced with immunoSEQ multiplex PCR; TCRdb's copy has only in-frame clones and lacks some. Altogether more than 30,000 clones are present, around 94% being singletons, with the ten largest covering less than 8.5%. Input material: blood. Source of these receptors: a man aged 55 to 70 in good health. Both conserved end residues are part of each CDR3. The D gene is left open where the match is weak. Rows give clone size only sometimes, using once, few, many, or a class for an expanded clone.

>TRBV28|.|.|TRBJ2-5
TGTGCCAGCAGTCCCGGACAGTTTCAAGAGACCCAGTACTTC
CASSPGQFQETQYF
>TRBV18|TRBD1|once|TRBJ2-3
TGTGCCAGCTCACCGGGACAGAGCTTCACAGATACGCAGTATTTT
CASSPGQSFTDTQYF
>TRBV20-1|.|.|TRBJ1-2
TGCAGTGCTAGTTCAGGGGAGTCCTATGGCTACACCTTC
CSASSGESYGYTF
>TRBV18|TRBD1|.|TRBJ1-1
TGTGCCAGCTCACCACGGATTTTACAGGGGGAAGCTTTCTTT
CASSPRILQGEAFF
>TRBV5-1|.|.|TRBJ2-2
TGCGCCAGCTCAGAGACAGTGCTGAACACCGGGGAGCTGTTTTTT
CASSETVLNTGELFF
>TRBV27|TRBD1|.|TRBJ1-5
TGTGCCAGCAGCCCCCTGACAGGGATCAGCAATCAGCCCCAGCATTTT
CASSPLTGISNQPQHF
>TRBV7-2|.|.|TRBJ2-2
TGTGCCAGCAGCTCACGACAGGATCGGACCGGGGAGCTGTTTTTT
CASSSRQDRTGELFF
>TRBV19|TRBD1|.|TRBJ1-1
TGTGCCAGTACACAACGCGCAAAAGGGACAGCCCTTGAGACTGAAGCTTTCTTT
CASTQRAKGTALETEAFF
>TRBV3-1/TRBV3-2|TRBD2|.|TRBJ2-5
TGTGCCAGCAGCCAGGGAAGGCTAGCGGGGGGAGGACAAGAGACCCAGTACTTC
CASSQGRLAGGGQETQYF
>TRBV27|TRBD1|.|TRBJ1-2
TGTGCCAGCAGTTCCCAGGGGGCGGTCTATGGCTACACCTTC
CASSSQGAVYGYTF
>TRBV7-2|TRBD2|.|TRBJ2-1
TGTGCCAGCAGCCTCAGGGGGCCTAGCGGGGGGAATGAGCAGTTCTTC
CASSLRGPSGGNEQFF
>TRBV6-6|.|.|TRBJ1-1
TGTGCCAGCAGAAAACCGGACGGTAACACTGAAGCTTTCTTT
CASRKPDGNTEAFF
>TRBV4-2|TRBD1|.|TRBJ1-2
TGTGCCAGCAGTTCCCTTACAGGGGACTATGGCTACACCTTC
CASSSLTGDYGYTF
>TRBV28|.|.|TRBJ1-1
TGTGCCAGCAGTTTACTCCAGGGGCAAGCTTTCTTT
CASSLLQGQAFF
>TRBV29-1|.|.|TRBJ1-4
TGCAGCGTTCGCCAGGATAATGAAAAACTGTTTTTT
CSVRQDNEKLFF
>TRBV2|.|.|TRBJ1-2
TGTGCCAGCAGTGAGGGAGGGGTCGGCTCTGGCTACACCTTC
CASSEGGVGSGYTF
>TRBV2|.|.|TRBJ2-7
TGTGCCAGCGGCCTTTCAGGCTCCTCCTACGAGCAGTACTTC
CASGLSGSSYEQYF
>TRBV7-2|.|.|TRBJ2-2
TGTGCCAGCAGATCCGGGACTGTCCTCGGGGAGCTGTTTTTT
CASRSGTVLGELFF
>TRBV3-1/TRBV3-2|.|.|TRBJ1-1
TGTGCCAGCAGCCTTGGGTTAATAAGGTCCTCGGGCGAAGCTTTCTTT
CASSLGLIRSSGEAFF
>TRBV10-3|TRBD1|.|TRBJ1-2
TGTGCCATCAGCGTTGGGACAGCTAACTATGGCTACACCTTC
CAISVGTANYGYTF
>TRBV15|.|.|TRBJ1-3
TGTGCCACCAGCAGAGCGGGGGGCGGAGGAAACACCATATATTTT
CATSRAGGGGNTIYF
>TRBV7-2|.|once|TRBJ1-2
TGTGCCAGCAGCTTAGACGGTCGGATCTATGGCTACACCTTC
CASSLDGRIYGYTF
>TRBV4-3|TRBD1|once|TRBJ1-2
TGCGCCAGCAGCCCTCCTTCCGGGACAGATGGCTACACCTTC
CASSPPSGTDGYTF
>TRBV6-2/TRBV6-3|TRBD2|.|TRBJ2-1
TGTGCCAGCAGTTACAGCGGTCGTAGCGGGGGGAACAATGAGCAGTTCTTC
CASSYSGRSGGNNEQFF
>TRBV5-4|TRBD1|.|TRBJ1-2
TGTGCCAGCAGCCTGGACAGGGTGGGAGGCTACACCTTC
CASSLDRVGGYTF
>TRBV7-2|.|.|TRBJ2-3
TGTGCCAGCAGCTTAGAGGCACAGGGTGGTTGGGGAGATACGCAGTATTTT
CASSLEAQGGWGDTQYF